These 13 T cell receptor beta chains were all obtained from the same sample, sequenced in a study of cytomegalovirus exposure and HLA in healthy donors. The PCR used 60 Vbeta and 13 Jbeta primers. Measured with immunoSEQ multiplex PCR; TCRdb has only the in-frame clones, and not every one. The sample lists some 150,000 clones, approximately 71% occurring once. Specimen: PBMCs. The receptors come from a woman aged 45-65 years in good health and CMV-seronegative.

The CDR3 reads CASSFAPEDTDTQYF. CDR3 DNA sequence: TGCGCCAGCAGCTTCGCACCAGAAGACACAGATACGCAGTATTTT. The chain carries TRBV5-1 and TRBJ2-3; D remains unclear. Looked up from germline, CDR1 is SGHRS and CDR2 is YFSETQ. The CDR3 runs to 15 residues. The germline V and J ends were trimmed by 2 bases and 2 bases, with 12 bases remaining between them.

The genes are TRBV18 and TRBJ1-5; 7 bases match TRBD1. The germline CDR1 and CDR2 sequences are KGHSH and LQKENI. V shed 5 bases, J shed 0 bases, and the junction held 4 bases outside the gene matches. The CDR3 is 15 amino acids. CDR3 sequence (DNA): TGTGCCAGCTCAACGGGACAGCTTAGCAATCAGCCCCAGCATTTT. Amino acids: CASSTGQLSNQPQHF.

The chain combines TRBV4-2 with TRBJ1-2, with D perhaps TRBD1 (6 bases). Trimming took 0 bases from V and 1 from J, leaving 15 bases between them. Germline V gene sequence: CDR1 LGHNA, CDR2 YNFKEQ. The CDR3 is 17 residues long. The CDR3 DNA sequence: TGTGCCAGCAGCCAAGATGACGGGGGGCTTGGTAACTATGGCTACACCTTC. Amino acid sequence: CASSQDDGGLGNYGYTF.

The DNA for the CDR3 is TGCAGCATACAACAGGGTTACGCTGAAGCTTTCTTT. Encoded protein: CSIQQGYAEAFF. The V and J genes are TRBV29-1 and TRBJ1-1, with D perhaps matching TRBD1 (6 bases). Trimming cost V 8 bases and J 6 bases, with 16 bases left between them. The CDR3 has 12 residues. CDR1 is SQVTM, CDR2 ANQGSEA, per germline.

This chain joins TRBV6-4 and TRBJ1-2; D gene uncertain. The V end was cut by 4 bases, the J end by 8 bases, with 17 bases between. There are 14 residues in the CDR3. The germline V gene has CDR1 MRHNA and CDR2 SNTAGT. Here the CDR3 DNA reads TGTGCCAGCAGTGTCGCGAGTGGTAATGAGGGCTACACCTTC. It translates to CASSVASGNEGYTF.

CDR3 DNA sequence: TGTGCCAGCAGCCCGGACAGGAGAATGGAGACCCAGTACTTC. Amino acids: CASSPDRRMETQYF. The rearrangement links TRBV7-2 to TRBJ2-5, with 7 bases aligning to TRBD1. CDR3 length: 14 residues. V was clipped by 5 bases and J by 5 bases; unmatched bases: 8. The germline gives CDR1 SGHTA, CDR2 FQGNSA.

The CDR3 here is CASETSGGAHEQFF. DNA of the CDR3: TGTGCCAGCGAAACTAGCGGGGGGGCCCATGAGCAGTTCTTC. The chain employs TRBV18 and TRBJ2-1, with 13 bases aligning to TRBD2. The J segment lost 8 bases and the V segment lost 8 bases, leaving 6 bases of the junction unmatched. CDR3 length: 14 residues. Germline values: CDR1 KGHSH, CDR2 LQKENI.

The rearrangement links TRBV4-3 to TRBJ1-1, with D possibly matching TRBD1 (6 bases). Trimming took off 3 bases at V and 6 bases at J, with 14 bases between the two ends. The CDR3 loop spans 14 amino acids. Germline-derived CDR1 and CDR2 are LGHNA and YSLEER. The CDR3 region is CASSQVGAGAEAFF. The DNA of the CDR3 is TGCGCCAGCAGCCAGGTCGGGGCAGGGGCTGAAGCTTTCTTT.

J is TRBJ1-6 and V is TRBV5-1; 7 bases agree with TRBD1. After removal of 7 bases from V and 10 bases from J, the junction contained 11 bases not matched to a gene. CDR1 and CDR2 from the germline V gene are SGHRS and YFSETQ. The CDR3 is made up of 14 amino acids. This chain's CDR3 is CASSTGQDRSPLHF. In DNA, the CDR3 is TGCGCCAGCTCCACCGGACAGGATCGATCACCCCTCCACTTT.

As regards this clone: Mismatch with germline at one junction end may stem from a read error. The chain has TRBV6-1 and TRBJ2-3; a possible D gene is TRBD2 (5 bases). The CDR3 spans 12 residues. In germline, CDR1 is MNHNS, CDR2 SASEGT. The CDR3 DNA sequence: TGCGGCTTGAGTCGAGGGACAGATACGCAGTATTTT. It yields the protein CGLSRGTDTQYF.

The chain links TRBV6-5 to TRBJ2-1; D possibly corresponds to TRBD1 (5 bases). The CDR3 extends over 11 amino acids. From germline, CDR1 is MNHEY and CDR2 SVGAGI. Trimming cost V 6 bases and J 7 bases, with 7 bases left between them. In DNA, the CDR3 is TGTGCCAGCAGGCGACAGAATGAGCAGTTCTTC. It specifies CASRRQNEQFF.

The chain combines TRBV19 with TRBJ2-3, with unresolved D. Germline assignment: CDR1 LNHDA and CDR2 SQIVND (reference sequence). CDR3 length: 11 residues. Trimming removed 6 bases from V and 6 bases from J, with 7 bases in between. The CDR3 DNA reads TGTGCCAGTAGGACTGGGGATACGCAGTATTTT. It translates to CASRTGDTQYF.

This chain joins TRBV4-2 and TRBJ2-3, with 8 bases aligning to TRBD1. V was pared by 4 bases and J by 3 bases, with 9 bases of the junction left unmatched. The germline V gene encodes CDR1 LGHNA and CDR2 YNFKEQ. The length of the CDR3 is 16 residues. CDR3 protein: CASSPEQGEWTDTQYF. CDR3 sequence (DNA): TGTGCCAGCAGCCCGGAACAGGGGGAATGGACAGATACGCAGTATTTT.